The rows below give T cell receptor beta chains drawn from one sample of a study of shared clonotypes between healthy human individuals. Assay: immunoSEQ multiplex PCR; the TCRdb copy retains only in-frame clones and omits some. The table lists a few million clones, approximately 92% of them singletons, with 0.14% in the top ten. Sequenced: naive CD4+ T cells sorted from blood. The receptors originated from a man aged 18-30 years in good health. Both conserved end residues are part of each CDR3. Fields, in order: D gene, clone size, J gene, V gene, CDR3 DNA, CDR3 protein. D genes are given only for firm matches. Rows may omit the clone size; those that give it use once, few, many or a size class.

d_call: TRBD1
clone_size: NA
j_call: TRBJ2-7
v_call: TRBV6-6
cdr3_nt: TGTGCCAGCAGCCTACAGGGGGCACCTAACGAGCAGTACTTC
cdr3_aa: CASSLQGAPNEQYF

d_call: TRBD2
clone_size: NA
j_call: TRBJ2-1
v_call: TRBV4-3
cdr3_nt: TGCGCCAGCAGCCAAGATACAGCGGGGTACAATGAGCAGTTCTTC
cdr3_aa: CASSQDTAGYNEQFF

d_call: TRBD1
clone_size: NA
j_call: TRBJ1-3
v_call: TRBV10-3
cdr3_nt: TGTGCCATCGGGACAGGGGGCCTAAACACCATATATTTT
cdr3_aa: CAIGTGGLNTIYF

d_call: NA
clone_size: NA
j_call: TRBJ2-3
v_call: TRBV7-9
cdr3_nt: TGTGCCAGCAGCTTGATCCGAGGCGGCACAGATACGCAGTATTTT
cdr3_aa: CASSLIRGGTDTQYF

d_call: NA
clone_size: NA
j_call: TRBJ2-7
v_call: TRBV12-2
cdr3_nt: TGTGCAAGTCGTACGGGACTAGCGGGAGGATCCTACGAGCAGTACTTC
cdr3_aa: CASRTGLAGGSYEQYF

d_call: TRBD1
clone_size: NA
j_call: TRBJ1-5
v_call: TRBV27
cdr3_nt: TGTGCCAGCAGTTCCGGACAGGGAAATCAGCCCCAGCATTTT
cdr3_aa: CASSSGQGNQPQHF

d_call: TRBD2
clone_size: NA
j_call: TRBJ2-1
v_call: TRBV4-1
cdr3_nt: TGCGCCAGCAGAGCGGGGGGCTCCTACAATGAGCAGTTCTTC
cdr3_aa: CASRAGGSYNEQFF

d_call: NA
clone_size: NA
j_call: TRBJ2-7
v_call: TRBV7-2
cdr3_nt: TGTGCCAGCAGCTTCCCTTTACTGGGACGATCCTACGAGCAGTACTTC
cdr3_aa: CASSFPLLGRSYEQYF

d_call: NA
clone_size: NA
j_call: TRBJ1-3
v_call: TRBV23-1
cdr3_nt: TGCGCCAGCAGTCAATTAAGTAATGGACAAAGCTCTGGAAACACCATATATTTT
cdr3_aa: CASSQLSNGQSSGNTIYF

d_call: NA
clone_size: NA
j_call: TRBJ2-5
v_call: TRBV10-3
cdr3_nt: TGTGCCATCAGTGAGGGGGCACAGTACCAAGAGACCCAGTACTTC
cdr3_aa: CAISEGAQYQETQYF

d_call: TRBD2
clone_size: NA
j_call: TRBJ2-3
v_call: TRBV10-3
cdr3_nt: TGTGCCATCAGTGAACGACTAGCCTCCTTACTGAGCACAGATACGCAGTATTTT
cdr3_aa: CAISERLASLLSTDTQYF

d_call: NA
clone_size: NA
j_call: TRBJ2-5
v_call: TRBV11-3
cdr3_nt: TGTGCCAGCAGCCCCGGACAGGCCGGGGGGACCCAGTACTTC
cdr3_aa: CASSPGQAGGTQYF

d_call: TRBD1
clone_size: NA
j_call: TRBJ1-1
v_call: TRBV27
cdr3_nt: TGTGCCAGCAGTAGGGGACAGATGAACACTGAAGCTTTCTTT
cdr3_aa: CASSRGQMNTEAFF

d_call: NA
clone_size: once
j_call: TRBJ2-3
v_call: TRBV18
cdr3_nt: TGTGCCAGCTCACCACTAGCGGGGACAGTCACAGATACGCAGTATTTT
cdr3_aa: CASSPLAGTVTDTQYF

d_call: TRBD2
clone_size: once
j_call: TRBJ2-7
v_call: TRBV19
cdr3_nt: TGTGCCAGTAGAAAGGGTGCGGGGGGCTACGAGCAGTACTTC
cdr3_aa: CASRKGAGGYEQYF

d_call: TRBD2
clone_size: NA
j_call: TRBJ2-4
v_call: TRBV7-2
cdr3_nt: TGTGCCAGCAGCTTATTCCTAGCGGTGGGGGGTGACATTCAGTACTTC
cdr3_aa: CASSLFLAVGGDIQYF

d_call: NA
clone_size: NA
j_call: TRBJ2-5
v_call: TRBV9
cdr3_nt: TGTGCCAGCAGCGCGGCCGGGAGTACCAAGGAGACCCAGTACTTC
cdr3_aa: CASSAAGSTKETQYF

d_call: TRBD2
clone_size: NA
j_call: TRBJ2-1
v_call: TRBV7-9
cdr3_nt: TGTGCCAGCAGCCAGCTCCCAGCGGGGGTTAATGAGCAGTTCTTC
cdr3_aa: CASSQLPAGVNEQFF

d_call: TRBD2
clone_size: once
j_call: TRBJ2-2
v_call: TRBV4-1
cdr3_nt: TGCGCCAGCAGCCAAGTAGCGGGGGGGCCGTACACCGGGGAGCTGTTTTTT
cdr3_aa: CASSQVAGGPYTGELFF

d_call: TRBD1
clone_size: NA
j_call: TRBJ1-4
v_call: TRBV28
cdr3_nt: TGTGCCAGCAGTCGACTGGACAGGGAGAGAGAAAAACTGTTTTTT
cdr3_aa: CASSRLDREREKLFF

d_call: TRBD1
clone_size: NA
j_call: TRBJ1-1
v_call: TRBV19
cdr3_nt: TGTGCCAGTAGTATGGACAGGGGGAAGACTGAAGCTTTCTTT
cdr3_aa: CASSMDRGKTEAFF

d_call: NA
clone_size: NA
j_call: TRBJ2-3
v_call: TRBV11-3
cdr3_nt: TGTGCCAGCAGCAAAAACGGGGCCGGAGATACGCAGTATTTT
cdr3_aa: CASSKNGAGDTQYF

d_call: TRBD2
clone_size: NA
j_call: TRBJ2-1
v_call: TRBV25-1
cdr3_nt: TGTGCCAGCAGGGGCGTTAGCGGGATATTTTACAATGAGCAGTTCTTC
cdr3_aa: CASRGVSGIFYNEQFF

d_call: NA
clone_size: NA
j_call: TRBJ2-5
v_call: TRBV5-1
cdr3_nt: TGCGCCAGCAGCTTGGCACTGGGAGAGACCCAGTACTTC
cdr3_aa: CASSLALGETQYF

d_call: TRBD1
clone_size: few
j_call: TRBJ2-7
v_call: TRBV4-1
cdr3_nt: TGCGCCAGCAGCCAAGGCGACAGGGCCTCCTACGAGCAGTACTTC
cdr3_aa: CASSQGDRASYEQYF

d_call: NA
clone_size: NA
j_call: TRBJ2-2
v_call: TRBV10-3
cdr3_nt: TGTGCCTCACGGGAAGGGGGGGGATCCACCGGGGAGCTGTTTTTT
cdr3_aa: CASREGGGSTGELFF

d_call: TRBD1
clone_size: once
j_call: TRBJ2-5
v_call: TRBV30
cdr3_nt: TGTGCCTGGAGTCGCGCAGGGGGCCAGACCCAGTACTTC
cdr3_aa: CAWSRAGGQTQYF

d_call: TRBD2
clone_size: NA
j_call: TRBJ2-7
v_call: TRBV7-2
cdr3_nt: TGTGCCAGCAGCTTACCACCTAGCGGGGCCTACGAGCAGTACTTC
cdr3_aa: CASSLPPSGAYEQYF

d_call: NA
clone_size: NA
j_call: TRBJ1-1
v_call: TRBV6-5
cdr3_nt: TGTGCCAGCAGTTACTCGGCCCAGAGGGCTGAAGCTTTCTTT
cdr3_aa: CASSYSAQRAEAFF

d_call: NA
clone_size: NA
j_call: TRBJ2-7
v_call: TRBV10-3
cdr3_nt: TGTGCCATCAGGGGCGCCCACGAGCAGTACTTC
cdr3_aa: CAIRGAHEQYF

d_call: NA
clone_size: NA
j_call: TRBJ1-1
v_call: TRBV28
cdr3_nt: TGTGCCAGCAGTTTATTGGGTTTGGTGAACACTGAAGCTTTCTTT
cdr3_aa: CASSLLGLVNTEAFF

d_call: TRBD2
clone_size: NA
j_call: TRBJ2-1
v_call: TRBV7-9
cdr3_nt: TGTGCCAGCAGCTTAGAAGGACTAGCGGGAGTGGGTGAGCAGTTCTTC
cdr3_aa: CASSLEGLAGVGEQFF

d_call: NA
clone_size: once
j_call: TRBJ2-7
v_call: TRBV2
cdr3_nt: TGTGCCAGCGCACCCGGGCCGACCCCCGGCGAGCAGTACTTC
cdr3_aa: CASAPGPTPGEQYF

d_call: NA
clone_size: NA
j_call: TRBJ1-1
v_call: TRBV9
cdr3_nt: TGTGCCAGCAGCCAAAGTTGGACTGAAGCTTTCTTT
cdr3_aa: CASSQSWTEAFF

d_call: NA
clone_size: NA
j_call: TRBJ2-7
v_call: TRBV5-1
cdr3_nt: TGCGCCAGCAGCCTAGGTGGGACGCCCTACGAGCAGTACTTC
cdr3_aa: CASSLGGTPYEQYF

d_call: NA
clone_size: NA
j_call: TRBJ1-2
v_call: TRBV28
cdr3_nt: TGTGCCAGCAGTTCTCAGGGGTTCTATGGCTACACCTTC
cdr3_aa: CASSSQGFYGYTF

d_call: NA
clone_size: once
j_call: TRBJ1-6
v_call: TRBV7-8
cdr3_nt: TGTGCCAGCAGCTTTGACTTTAATTCACCCCTCCACTTT
cdr3_aa: CASSFDFNSPLHF

d_call: NA
clone_size: NA
j_call: TRBJ2-3
v_call: TRBV5-1
cdr3_nt: TGCGCCAGCAGCTTAGGTGCTGGGGTGAATTGGGATACGCAGTATTTT
cdr3_aa: CASSLGAGVNWDTQYF

d_call: NA
clone_size: few
j_call: TRBJ1-2
v_call: TRBV28
cdr3_nt: TGTGCCAGCAGTTTACTGGACAGCTATGGCTACACCTTC
cdr3_aa: CASSLLDSYGYTF

d_call: NA
clone_size: NA
j_call: TRBJ1-2
v_call: TRBV27
cdr3_nt: TGTGCCAGCAGTCCCCGTGAGGGACCGGTAAGGGGCTACACCTTC
cdr3_aa: CASSPREGPVRGYTF

d_call: NA
clone_size: few
j_call: TRBJ1-5
v_call: TRBV30
cdr3_nt: TGTGCCTGGAGCACCCCGGGTGTCGGTAATCAGCCCCAGCATTTT
cdr3_aa: CAWSTPGVGNQPQHF

d_call: NA
clone_size: once
j_call: TRBJ2-7
v_call: TRBV19
cdr3_nt: TGTGCCAGTAGTATTTCCGGCGGACAGAGCTCCTACGAGCAGTACTTC
cdr3_aa: CASSISGGQSSYEQYF

d_call: NA
clone_size: NA
j_call: TRBJ2-7
v_call: TRBV19
cdr3_nt: TGTGCCAGTAGTACCCAGGGCGCCTACGAGCAGTACTTC
cdr3_aa: CASSTQGAYEQYF

d_call: TRBD1
clone_size: NA
j_call: TRBJ1-4
v_call: TRBV6-1
cdr3_nt: TGTGCCAGCGACAGGGGGACTGAAAAACTGTTTTTT
cdr3_aa: CASDRGTEKLFF

d_call: TRBD1
clone_size: NA
j_call: TRBJ1-1
v_call: TRBV7-7
cdr3_nt: TGTGCTAGCAGCCACAGCTCCACGAGGGACAGGGGAAGGGAGAACACTGAAGCTTTCTTT
cdr3_aa: CASSHSSTRDRGRENTEAFF

d_call: NA
clone_size: NA
j_call: TRBJ2-3
v_call: TRBV7-9
cdr3_nt: TGTGCCAGCAGCTTATCGACGGGGTTGGATACGCAGTATTTT
cdr3_aa: CASSLSTGLDTQYF

d_call: TRBD2
clone_size: NA
j_call: TRBJ2-7
v_call: TRBV10-3
cdr3_nt: TGTGCCATCAGTGACTTACTAGCGGCAAGCTCCTACGAGCAGTACTTC
cdr3_aa: CAISDLLAASSYEQYF

d_call: NA
clone_size: NA
j_call: TRBJ2-6
v_call: TRBV19
cdr3_nt: TGTGCCAGTACCACGGGCGTCTCTGGGGCCAACGTCCTGACTTTC
cdr3_aa: CASTTGVSGANVLTF

d_call: NA
clone_size: NA
j_call: TRBJ2-5
v_call: TRBV5-8
cdr3_nt: TGTGCCAGCATAATTCAGGCGTTTCTCCAAGAGACCCAGTACTTC
cdr3_aa: CASIIQAFLQETQYF

d_call: TRBD2
clone_size: NA
j_call: TRBJ2-7
v_call: TRBV15
cdr3_nt: TGTGCCACCAGCAGCGGACTAGCGGGAGTCTACGAGCAGTACTTC
cdr3_aa: CATSSGLAGVYEQYF

d_call: TRBD2
clone_size: NA
j_call: TRBJ2-1
v_call: TRBV2
cdr3_nt: TGTGCCAGCAGTGTGGCGGCTAGCGGGCACACGGAGCAGTTCTTC
cdr3_aa: CASSVAASGHTEQFF

d_call: TRBD1
clone_size: NA
j_call: TRBJ2-3
v_call: TRBV7-8
cdr3_nt: TGTGCCAGCAGCTTGGTGCTGGACAGGGCTATATCCGATACGCAGTATTTT
cdr3_aa: CASSLVLDRAISDTQYF